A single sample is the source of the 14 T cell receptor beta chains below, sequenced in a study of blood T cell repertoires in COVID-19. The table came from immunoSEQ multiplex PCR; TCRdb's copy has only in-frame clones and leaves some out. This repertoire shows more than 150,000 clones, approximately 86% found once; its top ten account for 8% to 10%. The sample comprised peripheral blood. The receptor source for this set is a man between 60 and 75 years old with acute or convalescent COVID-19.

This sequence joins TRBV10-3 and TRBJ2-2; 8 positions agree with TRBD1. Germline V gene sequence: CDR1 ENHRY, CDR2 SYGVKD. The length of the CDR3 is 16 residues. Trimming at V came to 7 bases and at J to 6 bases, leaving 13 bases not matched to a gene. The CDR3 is CAINGVPGGAAGELFF. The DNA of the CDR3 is TGTGCCATCAACGGGGTACCAGGGGGCGCGGCCGGGGAGCTGTTTTTT.

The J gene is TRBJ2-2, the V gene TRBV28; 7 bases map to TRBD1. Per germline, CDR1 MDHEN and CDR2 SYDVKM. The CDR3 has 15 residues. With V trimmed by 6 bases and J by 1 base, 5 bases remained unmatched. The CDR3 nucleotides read TGTGCCAGCAGCCCCCCAGGGGGGAACACCGGGGAGCTGTTTTTT. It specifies CASSPPGGNTGELFF.

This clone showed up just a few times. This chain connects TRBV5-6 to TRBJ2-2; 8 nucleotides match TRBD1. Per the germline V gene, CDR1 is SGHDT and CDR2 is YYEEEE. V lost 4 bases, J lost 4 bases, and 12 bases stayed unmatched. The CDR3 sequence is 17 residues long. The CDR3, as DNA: TGTGCCAGCAGCCATACACCGGGACAGGTCCCCACCGGGGAGCTGTTTTTT. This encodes CASSHTPGQVPTGELFF.

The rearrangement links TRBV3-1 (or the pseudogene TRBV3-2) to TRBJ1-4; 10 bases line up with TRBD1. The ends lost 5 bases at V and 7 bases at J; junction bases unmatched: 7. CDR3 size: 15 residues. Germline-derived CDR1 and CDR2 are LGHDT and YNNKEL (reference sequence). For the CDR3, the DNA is TGTGCCAGCAGCTTATGGACAGGGGGTGGTGAAAAACTGTTTTTT. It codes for CASSLWTGGGEKLFF.

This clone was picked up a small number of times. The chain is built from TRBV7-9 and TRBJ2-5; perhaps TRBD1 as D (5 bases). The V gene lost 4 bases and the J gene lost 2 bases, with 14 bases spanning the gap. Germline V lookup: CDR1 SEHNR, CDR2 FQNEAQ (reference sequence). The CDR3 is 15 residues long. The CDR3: CASSSTGHPQETQYF. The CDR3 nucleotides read TGTGCCAGCAGCTCAACAGGACATCCGCAAGAGACCCAGTACTTC.

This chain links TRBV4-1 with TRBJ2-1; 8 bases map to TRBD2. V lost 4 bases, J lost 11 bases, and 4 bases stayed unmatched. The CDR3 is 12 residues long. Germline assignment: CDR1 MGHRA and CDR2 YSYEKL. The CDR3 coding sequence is TGCGCCAGCAGCCGGACTAGCTCAAAGCAGTTCTTC. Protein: CASSRTSSKQFF.

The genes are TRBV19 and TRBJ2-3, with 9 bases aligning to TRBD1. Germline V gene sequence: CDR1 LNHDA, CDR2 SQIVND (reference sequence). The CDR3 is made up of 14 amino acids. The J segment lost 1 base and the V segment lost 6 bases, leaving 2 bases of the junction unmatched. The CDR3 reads CASSGDRGTDTQYF. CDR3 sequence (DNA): TGTGCCAGTAGCGGGGACAGGGGCACAGATACGCAGTATTTT.

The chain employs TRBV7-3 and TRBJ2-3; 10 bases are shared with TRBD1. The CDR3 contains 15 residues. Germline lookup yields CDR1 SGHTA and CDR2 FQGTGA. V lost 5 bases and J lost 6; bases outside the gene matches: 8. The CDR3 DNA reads TGTGCCAGCAGCCAGAGGACAGGGGGATGGGATACGCAGTATTTT. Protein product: CASSQRTGGWDTQYF.

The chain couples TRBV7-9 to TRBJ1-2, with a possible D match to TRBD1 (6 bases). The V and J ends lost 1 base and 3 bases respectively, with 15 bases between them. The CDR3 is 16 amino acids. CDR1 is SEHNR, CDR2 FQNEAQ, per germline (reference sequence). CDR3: CASSLGAGAYHYGYTF. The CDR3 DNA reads TGTGCCAGCAGCTTAGGCGCGGGGGCGTATCACTATGGCTACACCTTC. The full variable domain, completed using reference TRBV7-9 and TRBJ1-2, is DTGVSQNPRHKITKRGQNVTFRCDPISEHNRLYWYRQTLGQGPEFLTYFQNEAQLEKSRLLSDRFSAERPKGSFSTLEIQRTEQGDSAMYLCASSLGAGAYHYGYTFGSGTRLTVV.

CDR3 bases: TGTGCCAGTAGTCGGACAGATTGGGGCTACACCTTC. This gives the protein CASSRTDWGYTF. V and J are TRBV19 and TRBJ1-2, with D maybe TRBD1 (6 bases). The CDR3 consists of 12 residues. Deletions cut 5 bases from V and 8 bases from J, with 12 bases between. Germline assignment: CDR1 LNHDA and CDR2 SQIVND (reference sequence).

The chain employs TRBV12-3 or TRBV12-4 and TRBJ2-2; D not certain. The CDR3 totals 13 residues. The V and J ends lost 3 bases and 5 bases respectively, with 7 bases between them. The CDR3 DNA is TGTGCCAGCAGTTTGCGCGCAACCGGGGAGCTGTTTTTT. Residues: CASSLRATGELFF.

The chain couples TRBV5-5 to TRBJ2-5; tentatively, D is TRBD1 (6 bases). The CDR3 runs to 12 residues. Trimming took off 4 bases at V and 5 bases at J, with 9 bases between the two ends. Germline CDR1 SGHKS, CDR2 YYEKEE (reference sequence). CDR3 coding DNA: TGTGCCAGCAGCCCTCAGGGGGAGACCCAGTACTTC. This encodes CASSPQGETQYF.

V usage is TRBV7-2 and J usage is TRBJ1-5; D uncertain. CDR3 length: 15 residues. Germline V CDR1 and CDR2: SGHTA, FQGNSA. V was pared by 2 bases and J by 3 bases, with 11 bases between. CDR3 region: CASSLSYTYNQPQHF. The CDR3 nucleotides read TGTGCCAGCAGCTTATCTTACACATACAATCAGCCCCAGCATTTT.

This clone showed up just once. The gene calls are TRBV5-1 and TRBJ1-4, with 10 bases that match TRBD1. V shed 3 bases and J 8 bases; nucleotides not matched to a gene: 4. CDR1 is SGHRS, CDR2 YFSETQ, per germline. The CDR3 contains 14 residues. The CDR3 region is CASSSGTGEEKLFF. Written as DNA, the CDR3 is TGCGCCAGCAGCTCGGGGACAGGGGAAGAAAAACTGTTTTTT.